This T cell receptor (beta chain) was identified during a study of T cells in Graves' hyperthyroidism and ophthalmopathy. Ophthalmopathy patients had Clinical Activity Score at least 3, NOSPECS grade at least 4, duration under 3 months. Reasons for excluding patients were uncontrolled infection, other autoimmune disease, pregnancy or lactation. PBMCs were collected from an approximately 9.5 ml volume of fresh peripheral blood. Regarding the study as a whole: It was a median roughly six months before onset that the model predicted ophthalmopathy.

The investigators amplified TCR beta CDR3 regions from RNA transcripts. Initially, a first-round RT-PCR of the TCR CDR3 employed the HTBI primer set. TCRdb recomputed calls from the multiplex PCR reads with MiXCR, one row per CDR3 protein. Among 200,000 to 300,000 distinct CDR3 sequences listed, 15% to 20% were seen once. This clonotype showed up many times. Its matching antigen is unknown. The CDR3 contains 13 residues. V was cut by 6 bases and J by 13 bases, with 21 bases left in between. From germline, CDR1 is LNHDA and CDR2 SQIVND (reference sequence). This chain joins TRBV19 and TRBJ1-2; a weak D match, TRBD1 (6 bases). Sequenced sample: blood. This clonotype was obtained from a woman younger than 35 with Graves' ophthalmopathy. The CDR3 here is CASSEIPTGPGTF. The CDR3 region has the DNA TGTGCCAGTAGCGAAATTCCGACAGGTCCCGGCACCTTC.